A single sample gave rise to the 4 T cell receptor beta chains below, sequenced in a study of blood T cell repertoires in COVID-19. The protocol was immunoSEQ multiplex PCR, while the TCRdb copy is restricted to in-frame clones and leaves out a portion. The table lists 55,000 to 95,000 clones, 82% of them singletons. Source material: peripheral blood. The receptors derive from a woman aged 55-75 years with acute or convalescent COVID-19.

The V call is TRBV30, the J call TRBJ1-1; the D is unclear. This CDR3 has 11 residues. V was trimmed by 3 bases and J by 6 bases, leaving 8 bases between them. Germline-derived CDR1 and CDR2 are GTSNPN and SVGIG (reference sequence). In DNA, the CDR3 is TGTGCCTGGAGGTCATCCCCTGAAGCTTTCTTT. Translating it yields CAWRSSPEAFF.

V and J are TRBV6-2 or TRBV6-3 and TRBJ2-1; TRBD2 matches 8 bases. In germline, CDR1 is MNHEY, CDR2 SVGEGT. V was pared by 0 bases and J by 7 bases, with 2 bases of the junction left unmatched. This CDR3 is built from 14 residues. CDR3: CASSYSRLANEQFF. For the CDR3, the DNA is TGTGCCAGCAGTTACTCGCGACTAGCGAATGAGCAGTTCTTC.

The rearrangement links TRBV3-1 (or the pseudogene TRBV3-2) to TRBJ1-2, with D possibly matching TRBD1 (5 bases). The germline V gene has CDR1 LGHDT and CDR2 YNNKEL (reference sequence). Trimming stripped 5 bases from V and 6 bases from J, with 16 bases between. The CDR3 contains 14 residues. In nucleotides, the CDR3 is TGTGCCAGCAGCGAATTGGGACGGACTAATGGCTACACCTTC. It specifies CASSELGRTNGYTF.

On this clone itself: Other DNA sequences in the same sample also yield this CDR3. This rearrangement joins TRBV6-1 to TRBJ1-6; D uncertain. Germline V gives CDR1 MNHNS, CDR2 SASEGT. Trimming shortened V by 3 bases and J by 0 bases, and 6 bases separated the two germline ends. This CDR3 comprises 15 residues. In DNA, the CDR3 is TGTGCCAGCAGTGACAAGAGCTCCTATAATTCACCCCTCCACTTT. Its protein product is CASSDKSSYNSPLHF.